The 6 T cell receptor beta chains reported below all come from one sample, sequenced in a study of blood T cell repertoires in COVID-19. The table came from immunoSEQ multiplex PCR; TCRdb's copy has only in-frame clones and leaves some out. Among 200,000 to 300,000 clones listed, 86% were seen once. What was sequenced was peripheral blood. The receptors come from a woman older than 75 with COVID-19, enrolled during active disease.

The CDR3 DNA follows: TGCGCCAGCAGTGAATCTACTAGCGGGGTAGGTGAGCAGTTCTTC. As protein: CASSESTSGVGEQFF. The J gene is TRBJ2-1, the V gene TRBV10-1; 10 positions agree with TRBD2. This CDR3 contains 15 residues. CDR1 and CDR2 (germline): WNHNN, SYGVQD (reference sequence). The J segment lost 9 bases and the V segment lost 3 bases, leaving 8 bases of the junction unmatched.

The CDR3 sequence: CASSLRPGDGNSPLHF. CDR3 DNA: TGCGCCAGCAGCTTGAGGCCAGGGGACGGTAATTCACCCCTCCACTTT. The rearrangement uses TRBV5-1 and TRBJ1-6; a weak D match, TRBD1 (6 bases). The CDR3 sequence is 16 residues long. Germline loops: CDR1 SGHRS, CDR2 YFSETQ. V was cut by 1 base and J by 6 bases, with 14 bases left in between.

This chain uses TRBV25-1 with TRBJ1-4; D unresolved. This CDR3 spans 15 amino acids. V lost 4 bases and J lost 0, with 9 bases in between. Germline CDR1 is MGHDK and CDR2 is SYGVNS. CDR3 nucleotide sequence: TGTGCCAGCAGTGTGGCTGGCCCAACTAATGAAAAACTGTTTTTT. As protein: CASSVAGPTNEKLFF.

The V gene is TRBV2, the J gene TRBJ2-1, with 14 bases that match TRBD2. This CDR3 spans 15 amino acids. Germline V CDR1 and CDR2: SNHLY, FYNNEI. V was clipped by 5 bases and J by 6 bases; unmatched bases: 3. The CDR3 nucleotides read TGTGCCAGCAGTCCGACTAGCGGGGGGGCCAATGAGCAGTTCTTC. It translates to CASSPTSGGANEQFF.

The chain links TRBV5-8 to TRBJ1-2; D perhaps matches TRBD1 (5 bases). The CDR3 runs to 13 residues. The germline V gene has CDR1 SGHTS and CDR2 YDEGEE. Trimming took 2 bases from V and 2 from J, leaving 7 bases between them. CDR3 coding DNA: TGTGCCAGCAGCTTTGGGGGGAACTATGGCTACACCTTC. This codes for CASSFGGNYGYTF.

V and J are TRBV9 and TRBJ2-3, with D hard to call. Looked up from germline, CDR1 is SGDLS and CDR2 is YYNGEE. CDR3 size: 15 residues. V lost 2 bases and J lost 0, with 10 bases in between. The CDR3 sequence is CASSVLSSSTDTQYF. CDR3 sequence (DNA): TGTGCCAGCAGCGTTTTATCCTCTAGCACAGATACGCAGTATTTT.